This entry lists 29 T cell receptor beta chains sequenced from one sample in a study of CD8 T cells in ankylosing spondylitis. Findings of the study overall: It appeared that ankylosing spondylitis blood was characterized by a TCR beta motif of roughly 8 highly homologous variants.

The antigens of these receptors remain unknown. TCRdb analysed the 5' RACE reads with MiXCR anew, one entry per CDR3 protein. The table records some 400,000 distinct CDR3 sequences, about a fifth of them present only once. Material: blood, either unsorted or a sorted T cell fraction (not recorded which). The receptor source for this set is a male donor with ankylosing spondylitis.

This clonotype has just a few counts. This chain joins TRBV27 and TRBJ2-1, with 11 bases fitting TRBD2. CDR3 length equals 15 residues. Per germline, CDR1 MNHEY and CDR2 SMNVEV (reference sequence). The J segment lost 9 bases and the V segment lost 5 bases, leaving 9 bases of the junction unmatched. The CDR3 here is CASSPLGLAESEQFF. In DNA form, the CDR3 reads TGTGCCAGCAGTCCTTTGGGACTAGCGGAAAGTGAGCAGTTCTTC.

There are a few counts of this clonotype. V usage is TRBV30 and J usage is TRBJ2-7; a weak D match, TRBD2 (6 bases). This CDR3 comprises 14 residues. Germline V gene lookup returns CDR1 GTSNPN and CDR2 SVGIG (reference sequence). V lost 4 bases and J lost 2, with 15 bases in between. The CDR3 loop is CAWTLGGGAYEQYF. For the CDR3, the DNA is TGTGCCTGGACCCTGGGGGGAGGAGCCTACGAGCAGTACTTC.

The V call is TRBV5-5, the J call TRBJ2-6; tentatively, D is TRBD1 (6 bases). Germline V lookup: CDR1 SGHKS, CDR2 YYEKEE (reference sequence). The CDR3 consists of 14 residues. V dropped 8 bases and J dropped 0 bases, with 9 bases sitting between them. CDR3 DNA: TGTGCCAGTGACAGGAGCTCTGGGGCCAACGTCCTGACTTTC. Its protein is CASDRSSGANVLTF. Full variable domain (outside the CDR3, taken from reference TRBV5-5 and TRBJ2-6): DAGVTQSPTHLIKTRGQQVTLRCSPISGHKSVSWYQQVLGQGPQFIFQYYEKEERGRGNFPDRFSARQFPNYSSELNVNALLLGDSALYLCASDRSSGANVLTFGAGSRLTVL.

The J gene is TRBJ2-1, the V gene TRBV24-1; D is undetermined. CDR1 and CDR2 from the germline V gene are KGHDR and SFDVKD. The CDR3 covers 13 residues. V was shortened by 5 bases and J by 2 bases, with 6 bases between the two germline ends. The CDR3 loop reads CATSGVTYNEQFF. The DNA for the CDR3 is TGTGCCACCAGTGGTGTGACCTACAATGAGCAGTTCTTC.

The table lists this clonotype with a few counts. The chain uses TRBV12-3 or TRBV12-4 and TRBJ2-7; D not certain. V was shortened by 3 bases and J by 4 bases, with 13 bases between the two germline ends. CDR3 length: 14 residues. CDR3 region: CASSLSAGRYEQYF. CDR3 in DNA: TGTGCCAGCAGTTTGTCGGCAGGTCGTTACGAGCAGTACTTC.

This clonotype was observed a handful of times. The chain has TRBV6-1 and TRBJ2-1; 7 nucleotides agree with TRBD2. CDR3 length equals 15 residues. Per the germline V gene, CDR1 is MNHNS and CDR2 is SASEGT. Trimming removed 6 bases from V and 5 bases from J; junction bases left unmatched: 10. CDR3 amino acids: CASSSGTGGNNEQFF. DNA for the CDR3: TGTGCCAGCAGCTCCGGGACGGGGGGAAACAATGAGCAGTTCTTC.

This clonotype was seen a few times. The chain carries TRBV7-6 and TRBJ2-1, with TRBD1 matching 8 bases. The CDR3 sequence is 15 residues long. CDR1 and CDR2 from the germline V gene are SGHVS and FNYEAQ. V dropped 2 bases and J dropped 7; count of bases not matched to a gene: 7. In nucleotides, the CDR3 is TGTGCCAGCAGCTTAACGGACAGGGTGGTTAATGAGCAGTTCTTC. Translation: CASSLTDRVVNEQFF.

This clonotype came up a few times. The V and J genes are TRBV30 and TRBJ1-1; D remains ambiguous. Per the germline V gene, CDR1 is GTSNPN and CDR2 is SVGIG (reference sequence). Trimming cost V 4 bases and J 4 bases, with 13 bases left between them. The CDR3 contains 13 residues. The CDR3 nucleotides read TGTGCCTGGAAGATTGGTGAGTTCACTGAAGCTTTCTTT. Translating it yields CAWKIGEFTEAFF.

This clonotype appeared a few times. V gene TRBV10-3 combines with J gene TRBJ1-5, with 8 bases lining up with TRBD1. The CDR3 covers 15 residues. With V trimmed by 0 bases and J by 8 bases, 6 bases remained unmatched. Germline V gene lookup returns CDR1 ENHRY and CDR2 SYGVKD. The CDR3 here is CAISESWTGREPQHF. The CDR3, as DNA: TGTGCCATCAGTGAGTCTTGGACAGGGAGGGAGCCCCAGCATTTT.

The table lists this clonotype with a few counts. This chain uses TRBV19 with TRBJ2-1, with D maybe TRBD1 (5 bases). The V gene's germline CDR1 is LNHDA and CDR2 SQIVND (reference sequence). With 2 bases removed from V and 4 bases from J, the gap between germline ends came to 12 bases. The CDR3 is 15 amino acids. The CDR3 nucleotides are TGTGCCAGTAGTATACCCTCCCGACAGTACAATGAGCAGTTCTTC. Its protein product is CASSIPSRQYNEQFF.

This clonotype turned up a few times. V gene TRBV3-1 combines with J gene TRBJ1-3, with D unclear. The V end lost 3 bases, the J end lost 0 bases, and 6 bases lay between the germline ends. Germline lookup yields CDR1 LGHDT and CDR2 YNNKEL (reference sequence). The CDR3 runs 14 residues. The CDR3 bases are TGTGCCAGCAGCCAGGGGTTCTCTGGAAACACCATATATTTT. It yields the protein CASSQGFSGNTIYF.

This clonotype appeared many times. The chain uses TRBV28 and TRBJ2-5; D gene uncertain. The germline V gene encodes CDR1 MDHEN and CDR2 SYDVKM. CDR3 length equals 13 residues. Trimming shortened V by 5 bases and J by 2 bases, and 9 bases separated the two germline ends. CDR3: CASSPRSQETQYF. The CDR3 nucleotides are TGTGCCAGCAGTCCAAGGAGTCAAGAGACCCAGTACTTC.

This chain joins TRBV5-1 and TRBJ2-5, with D unresolved. This CDR3 has 17 residues. The ends were cut back, 1 base at V and 4 bases at J, with 20 bases in the middle. CDR1 is SGHRS and CDR2 is YFSETQ in the germline V gene. CDR3: CASSLSWGNSPGETQYF. The CDR3 DNA sequence: TGCGCCAGCAGCTTGAGTTGGGGAAATTCGCCGGGAGAGACCCAGTACTTC.

This rearrangement joins TRBV28 to TRBJ2-7, with D unresolved. The length of the CDR3 is 14 residues. V shed 2 bases and J shed 3 bases, with 11 bases lying between them. CDR1 and CDR2 from the germline V gene are MDHEN and SYDVKM. The CDR3 nucleotides read TGTGCCAGCAGTTTACTTCGTGTTGTCTACGAGCAGTACTTC. Translated, it gives CASSLLRVVYEQYF.

A few counts support this clonotype. The chain recombines TRBV10-3 with TRBJ2-1; 11 bases agree with TRBD2. This CDR3 has 17 amino acids. The germline CDR1 and CDR2 sequences are ENHRY and SYGVKD. After removal of 6 bases from V and 3 bases from J, the junction contained 10 bases not matched to a gene. The CDR3 coding sequence is TGTGCCATCAGGGGAGGGACTAGCGGAGGGAGCTACAATGAGCAGTTCTTC. It translates to CAIRGGTSGGSYNEQFF.

The chain has TRBV5-1 and TRBJ2-5, with unresolved D. Germline values: CDR1 SGHRS, CDR2 YFSETQ. V lost 0 bases and J 5 bases, leaving 5 bases between the germline ends. The CDR3 is 12 amino acids. CDR3 in amino acids: CASSLEMETQYF. The CDR3 DNA reads as TGCGCCAGCAGCTTGGAAATGGAGACCCAGTACTTC.

The chain employs TRBV7-2 and TRBJ2-7; no clear D gene. V lost 5 bases and J 2 bases, leaving 10 bases between the germline ends. The CDR3 is made up of 13 amino acids. The germline V gene encodes CDR1 SGHTA and CDR2 FQGNSA. The CDR3 is CASSRTRAYEQYF. CDR3 nucleotides: TGTGCCAGCAGCCGGACCCGGGCCTACGAGCAGTACTTC. Full variable domain (remainder filled in from reference TRBV7-2 and TRBJ2-7): GAGVSQSPSNKVTEKGKDVELRCDPISGHTALYWYRQSLGQGLEFLIYFQGNSAPDKSGLPSDRFSAERTGGSVSTLTIQRTQQEDSAVYLCASSRTRAYEQYFGPGTRLTVT.

The J gene is TRBJ2-2, the V gene TRBV11-2, with 9 nucleotides matching TRBD2. The V gene end was trimmed by 4 bases and the J gene end by 3 bases; junction bases not matched to a gene: 6. Germline V gene lookup returns CDR1 SGHAT and CDR2 FQNNGV. The CDR3 covers 16 residues. The CDR3 spells CASSWREGSYTGELFF. The CDR3 DNA reads as TGTGCCAGCAGCTGGCGGGAGGGATCTTACACCGGGGAGCTGTTTTTT. The whole variable domain, filled in from reference TRBV11-2 and TRBJ2-2, reads EAGVAQSPRYKIIEKRQSVAFWCNPISGHATLYWYQQILGQGPKLLIQFQNNGVVDDSQLPKDRFSAERLKGVDSTLKIQPAKLEDSAVYLCASSWREGSYTGELFFGEGSRLTVL.

The chain carries TRBV4-2 and TRBJ1-4, with D uncertain. Germline V gene sequence: CDR1 LGHNA, CDR2 YNFKEQ. The CDR3 is 15 amino acids. V was clipped by 1 base and J by 3 bases, with 9 bases between them. The DNA of the CDR3 is TGTGCCAGCAGCCAAGTTAAGTGGGCTAATGAAAAACTGTTTTTT. This encodes CASSQVKWANEKLFF.

The V and J genes are TRBV6-5 and TRBJ2-7, with D possibly being TRBD1 (6 bases). V was pared by 6 bases and J by 4 bases, with 10 bases between. The CDR3 spans 12 residues. Germline V gene sequence: CDR1 MNHEY, CDR2 SVGAGI. CDR3: CASSQGMYEQYF. CDR3 coding DNA: TGTGCCAGCAGCCAGGGGATGTACGAGCAGTACTTC.

There are a few counts of this clonotype. The chain couples TRBV5-1 to TRBJ2-5, with D possibly being TRBD2 (6 bases). V was clipped by 4 bases and J by 2 bases, with 15 bases between them. This CDR3 has 15 amino acids. Germline V gene lookup returns CDR1 SGHRS and CDR2 YFSETQ. CDR3 residues: CASSRTGTPQETQYF. The CDR3 DNA reads TGCGCCAGCAGCAGGACCGGGACTCCTCAAGAGACCCAGTACTTC.

Written as DNA, the CDR3 is TGTGCCAGCAGCTTAGGCTTAGCGGGAGTAGGGAATGAGCAGTTCTTC. Translated, it gives CASSLGLAGVGNEQFF. The chain carries TRBV7-3 and TRBJ2-1, with 9 positions matching TRBD2. The CDR3 runs 16 residues. V shed 2 bases, J shed 7 bases, and the junction held 9 bases outside the gene matches. The germline V gene encodes CDR1 SGHTA and CDR2 FQGTGA.

J is TRBJ2-5 and V is TRBV29-1, with 8 bases fitting TRBD2. CDR3 size: 13 residues. Germline V gene sequence: CDR1 SQVTM, CDR2 ANQGSEA. V was clipped by 7 bases and J by 4 bases; unmatched bases: 8. The CDR3 DNA sequence: TGCAGCGGGGGGACTAGGGCGTCAGAGACCCAGTACTTC. Encoded protein: CSGGTRASETQYF.

The chain is built from TRBV7-2 and TRBJ1-4, with a weak D call TRBD1 (5 bases). Germline CDR1 reads SGHTA; CDR2 reads FQGNSA. CDR3 length: 15 amino acids. V shed 1 base and J shed 8 bases, with 14 bases lying between them. CDR3 protein: CASSLGRGDSEKLFF. DNA of the CDR3: TGTGCCAGCAGCTTAGGTAGGGGAGATTCGGAAAAACTGTTTTTT.

This clonotype was detected a few times. The J gene is TRBJ2-3, the V gene TRBV6-1, with TRBD2 matching over 7 bases. The CDR3 contains 14 residues. The V gene end was trimmed by 6 bases and the J gene end by 3 bases; junction bases not matched to a gene: 6. Germline CDR1 MNHNS, CDR2 SASEGT. The CDR3, as DNA: TGTGCCAGCAGATCTAGCGGTGGTACAGATACGCAGTATTTT. Translation gives CASRSSGGTDTQYF.

The chain couples TRBV6-5 to TRBJ1-2; D not resolved. Trimming took 5 bases from V and 2 from J, leaving 15 bases between them. The CDR3 sequence is 15 residues long. CDR1 and CDR2 from the germline V gene are MNHEY and SVGAGI. The CDR3 DNA follows: TGTGCCAGCAGTACCGACTTAGCATCCAACTATGGCTACACCTTC. This encodes CASSTDLASNYGYTF.

This clonotype was picked up many times. The gene calls are TRBV7-2 and TRBJ1-1; 7 nucleotides line up with TRBD1. In germline, CDR1 is SGHTA, CDR2 FQGNSA. With 3 bases clipped from V and 7 bases from J, the junction kept 5 bases outside the gene matches. CDR3 size: 13 residues. The CDR3 loop is CASSFQGGYEAFF. CDR3 DNA: TGTGCCAGCAGCTTCCAGGGGGGGTATGAAGCTTTCTTT.

J is TRBJ2-5 and V is TRBV5-1; 11 bases align to TRBD2. Per germline, CDR1 SGHRS and CDR2 YFSETQ. This CDR3 has 15 amino acids. V dropped 5 bases and J dropped 4; count of bases not matched to a gene: 7. CDR3 loop: CASSPSGRHLETQYF. The DNA of the CDR3 is TGCGCCAGCAGTCCTAGCGGGAGGCATTTAGAGACCCAGTACTTC.

V gene TRBV24-1 combines with J gene TRBJ2-1; TRBD2 agrees at 7 bases. V shed 4 bases and J 3 bases; nucleotides not matched to a gene: 8. The CDR3 spans 16 residues. Germline lookup yields CDR1 KGHDR and CDR2 SFDVKD. The CDR3 protein is CATSDPVVAGYNEQFF. As DNA, the CDR3 is TGTGCCACCAGTGACCCGGTGGTAGCGGGCTACAATGAGCAGTTCTTC.